This TCR beta chain was profiled in a study of cytomegalovirus exposure and HLA in healthy donors. V lost 5 bases to trimming and J lost 9 bases, with 21 bases between them. The germline CDR1 and CDR2 sequences are SGDLS and YYNGEE. CDR3 length: 15 amino acids. In the PCR, 60 Vbeta and 13 Jbeta primers were used. The method was immunoSEQ multiplex PCR; TCRdb's version includes in-frame clones alone and lacks a portion of them. This sample has about 190,000 clones, with approximately 86% found just once. The clonotype originates from a woman in her 30s in good health and CMV-seronegative. The chain has TRBV9 and TRBJ2-1; D is perhaps TRBD1 (5 bases). Sequenced material: PBMCs. CDR3 loop: CASSAQVGHSAEQFF. As DNA, the CDR3 is TGTGCCAGCAGTGCACAGGTTGGTCACTCGGCTGAGCAGTTCTTC.